These 29 T cell receptor beta chains came from one sample sequenced in a study of blood T cell repertoires in COVID-19. Method: immunoSEQ multiplex PCR; TCRdb's copy keeps in-frame clones and lacks some. The table lists around 120,000 clones, approximately 87% of them singletons. The source material was peripheral blood. These receptors originate from a woman aged 70-85 years with acute or convalescent COVID-19.

The chain couples TRBV28 to TRBJ1-1, with 12 bases matching TRBD1. The CDR3 contains 17 residues. V dropped 4 bases and J dropped 7; count of bases not matched to a gene: 13. CDR1 is MDHEN and CDR2 is SYDVKM in the germline V gene. Written as DNA, the CDR3 is TGTGCCAGCAGTTATGGCTTGCGGGACAGGGGGCGATTTGAAGCTTTCTTT. Its translation is CASSYGLRDRGRFEAFF. The full variable domain, with the rest looked up from reference TRBV28 and TRBJ1-1, is DVKVTQSSRYLVKRTGEKVFLECVQDMDHENMFWYRQDPGLGLRLIYFSYDVKMKEKGDIPEGYSVSREKKERFSLILESASTNQTSMYLCASSYGLRDRGRFEAFFGQGTRLTVV.

The chain links TRBV11-3 to TRBJ1-1; the D is unclear. Germline CDR1 and CDR2: SGHNT and YENEEA. V shed 5 bases and J shed 1 base, with 8 bases lying between them. The CDR3 covers 13 residues. CDR3: CASSRQENTEAFF. The CDR3 bases are TGTGCCAGCAGCCGTCAGGAGAACACTGAAGCTTTCTTT.

The CDR3 loop reads CASSTSGTGYAREQFF. As DNA, the CDR3 is TGTGCCAGTAGTACATCCGGGACAGGGTATGCCCGGGAGCAGTTCTTC. The chain couples TRBV19 to TRBJ2-1; 9 nucleotides agree with TRBD1. This CDR3 comprises 16 residues. From germline, CDR1 is LNHDA and CDR2 SQIVND (reference sequence). V trimming: 4 bases; J trimming: 10 bases; junction bases outside the gene matches: 14. Using reference TRBV19 and TRBJ2-1 for the parts outside the CDR3, the full variable domain is DGGITQSPKYLFRKEGQNVTLSCEQNLNHDAMYWYRQDPGQGLRLIYYSQIVNDFQKGDIAEGYSVSREKKESFPLTVTSAQKNPTAFYLCASSTSGTGYAREQFFGPGTRLTVL.

The J gene is TRBJ2-3, the V gene TRBV5-1, with 8 bases lining up with TRBD2. Per germline, CDR1 SGHRS and CDR2 YFSETQ. There are 16 residues in the CDR3. Trimming took 0 bases from V and 0 from J; bases not matched to a gene: 3. The CDR3 DNA is TGCGCCAGCAGCTTGGGAGCGGGGGATAGCACAGATACGCAGTATTTT. Amino acid sequence: CASSLGAGDSTDTQYF.

J is TRBJ2-3 and V is TRBV5-6; 7 nucleotides agree with TRBD1. Trimming removed 4 bases from V and 2 bases from J; junction bases left unmatched: 7. Looked up from germline, CDR1 is SGHDT and CDR2 is YYEEEE. This CDR3 comprises 15 residues. CDR3 in amino acids: CASSPRTGNTDTQYF. For the CDR3, the DNA is TGTGCCAGCAGCCCTAGGACAGGAAACACAGATACGCAGTATTTT.

The table lists this clone with a few counts. The chain couples TRBV5-1 to TRBJ1-1; no firm D call. The CDR3 consists of 14 residues. The V gene lost 3 bases and the J gene lost 1 base, with 10 bases spanning the gap. The germline V gene has CDR1 SGHRS and CDR2 YFSETQ. CDR3 amino acids: CASSSGEGNTEAFF. The CDR3, as DNA: TGCGCCAGCAGCTCTGGGGAGGGGAACACTGAAGCTTTCTTT.

This clone was counted once. This chain connects TRBV7-2 to TRBJ2-3; 13 nucleotides match TRBD2. The CDR3 is 17 amino acids. Germline-derived CDR1 and CDR2 are SGHTA and FQGNSA. The V gene end was trimmed by 3 bases and the J gene end by 1 base; junction bases not matched to a gene: 4. CDR3 sequence (DNA): TGTGCCAGCAGCTTCGCCGGACTAGCGGGGGGCACAGATACGCAGTATTTT. This translates into CASSFAGLAGGTDTQYF.

The chain carries TRBV28 and TRBJ1-5; perhaps TRBD1 as D (5 bases). The CDR3 is 14 residues long. Looked up from germline, CDR1 is MDHEN and CDR2 is SYDVKM. Trimming removed 2 bases at V and 5 bases at J, with 10 bases between. This CDR3 reads CASSLGGGDQPQHF. CDR3 nucleotide sequence: TGTGCCAGCAGTTTAGGGGGAGGCGATCAGCCCCAGCATTTT.

The V and J genes are TRBV10-1 and TRBJ1-1; the D gene is possibly TRBD1 (6 bases). Germline V gene sequence: CDR1 WNHNN, CDR2 SYGVQD (reference sequence). V lost 4 bases and J 3 bases, leaving 15 bases between the germline ends. CDR3 length: 15 residues. The CDR3 region is CASSAGSPGDTEAFF. For the CDR3, the DNA is TGCGCCAGCAGTGCAGGGTCCCCAGGGGACACTGAAGCTTTCTTT.

The chain recombines TRBV13 with TRBJ2-7, with unresolved D. V dropped 1 base and J dropped 3 bases, with 7 bases sitting between them. In germline, CDR1 is PRHDT, CDR2 FYEKMQ (reference sequence). The CDR3 runs 13 residues. CDR3: CASSLAADYEQYF. The CDR3 DNA is TGTGCCAGCAGCTTAGCTGCGGACTACGAGCAGTACTTC.

This clone was seen once. The rearrangement joins TRBV11-3 to TRBJ2-3, with TRBD2 as a possible D gene (5 bases). CDR3 size: 14 residues. The germline V and J ends were trimmed by 1 base and 6 bases, with 11 bases remaining between them. CDR1 is SGHNT, CDR2 YENEEA, per germline. DNA of the CDR3: TGTGCCAGCAGCTTAGGGGCGGGCGCGGATACGCAGTATTTT. Its translation is CASSLGAGADTQYF.

The V gene is TRBV2, the J gene TRBJ1-3, with D possibly matching TRBD1 (5 bases). The CDR3 covers 14 residues. CDR1 is SNHLY, CDR2 FYNNEI, per germline. Trimming stripped 6 bases from V and 0 bases from J, with 9 bases between. The CDR3 region has the DNA TGTGCCAGCAGGGCAGGACACTCTGGAAACACCATATATTTT. This encodes CASRAGHSGNTIYF.

This clone was detected once. The chain carries TRBV19 and TRBJ1-5, with TRBD1 as a possible D gene (5 bases). Germline-derived CDR1 and CDR2 are LNHDA and SQIVND (reference sequence). This CDR3 spans 12 amino acids. Trimming removed 5 bases from V and 13 bases from J, with 15 bases in between. This CDR3 reads CASSPREGKQHF. CDR3 nucleotide sequence: TGTGCCAGTAGTCCCCGGGAGGGGAAGCAGCATTTT.

This sequence joins TRBV5-1 and TRBJ2-5, with 9 bases matching TRBD1. There are 15 residues in the CDR3. Germline V gene data show CDR1 as SGHRS and CDR2 as YFSETQ. V gave up 4 bases and J gave up 5 bases; unmatched junction bases: 9. The CDR3 nucleotides are TGCGCCAGCAGCCCCCGGACAGGGGACGGGGAGACCCAGTACTTC. Its translation is CASSPRTGDGETQYF.

The rearrangement joins TRBV6-5 to TRBJ1-5, with D uncertain. Germline V gene lookup returns CDR1 MNHEY and CDR2 SVGAGI. CDR3 length equals 14 residues. The V end was cut by 2 bases, the J end by 2 bases, with 7 bases between. In DNA, the CDR3 is TGTGCCAGCAGTTACACAGCAGGCAATCAGCCCCAGCATTTT. Protein sequence: CASSYTAGNQPQHF.

V gene TRBV2 combines with J gene TRBJ2-7; 11 nucleotides agree with TRBD1. The germline V gene encodes CDR1 SNHLY and CDR2 FYNNEI. This CDR3 is built from 15 residues. V lost 6 bases, J lost 5 bases, and 9 bases stayed unmatched. In DNA form, the CDR3 reads TGTGCCAGCAGATTAAGGACAGGGGGCAACGACGAGCAGTACTTC. Its translation: CASRLRTGGNDEQYF.

The V gene is TRBV30, the J gene TRBJ2-7; possibly TRBD1 for D (5 bases). V was trimmed by 0 bases and J by 3 bases, leaving 9 bases between them. The CDR3 is 13 residues long. The germline CDR1 and CDR2 sequences are GTSNPN and SVGIG (reference sequence). The CDR3 loop is CAWSVSDSYEQYF. The CDR3 coding sequence is TGTGCCTGGAGTGTAAGCGACAGCTACGAGCAGTACTTC.

The chain couples TRBV28 to TRBJ2-2; D might be TRBD1 (5 bases). CDR1 and CDR2 (germline): MDHEN, SYDVKM. The CDR3 is 13 amino acids. V dropped 2 bases and J dropped 7 bases, with 8 bases sitting between them. The CDR3: CASSLGANGELFF. In DNA, the CDR3 is TGTGCCAGCAGTTTAGGGGCCAACGGGGAGCTGTTTTTT.

J is TRBJ1-6 and V is TRBV5-4; 7 positions match TRBD1. With V trimmed by 2 bases and J by 7 bases, 9 bases remained unmatched. CDR1 is SGHNT, CDR2 YYREEE, per germline (reference sequence). This CDR3 region has 16 residues. The CDR3, as DNA: TGTGCCAGCAGCTTAATTCCCGGGACAGAGAATTCACCCCTCCACTTT. Amino acid sequence: CASSLIPGTENSPLHF.

The V and J genes are TRBV6-5 and TRBJ2-7, with TRBD1 identical over 11 bases. The V gene's germline CDR1 is MNHEY and CDR2 SVGAGI. V lost 6 bases and J lost 7; bases outside the gene matches: 8. This CDR3 spans 14 amino acids. The CDR3 loop reads CASSPDRGLGEQYF. CDR3 bases: TGTGCCAGCAGCCCGGACAGGGGGCTGGGGGAGCAGTACTTC.

For this clone: The junction departs from germline at one end; a sequencing error may be responsible. This chain uses TRBV11-1 with TRBJ2-7, with D possibly being TRBD2 (6 bases). CDR1 and CDR2 (germline): SGHAT, FQDESV (reference sequence). This CDR3 region has 14 residues. CDR3 sequence (DNA): TGTGCCAGCAGCTTAGCGGAGGGTCCGGCTCGGTTGGACTTC. It translates to CASSLAEGPARLDF.

This clone has just a few counts. V gene TRBV5-1 combines with J gene TRBJ2-7; 7 nucleotides line up with TRBD1. CDR3 length: 15 amino acids. With 0 bases clipped from V and 2 bases from J, the junction kept 5 bases outside the gene matches. Germline loops: CDR1 SGHRS, CDR2 YFSETQ. The CDR3 loop is CASSLAPGTAYEQYF. DNA of the CDR3: TGCGCCAGCAGCTTGGCCCCCGGGACAGCCTACGAGCAGTACTTC.

This chain joins TRBV7-9 and TRBJ2-5; tentatively, D is TRBD2 (6 bases). This CDR3 region has 15 residues. Germline V CDR1 and CDR2: SEHNR, FQNEAQ (reference sequence). V gave up 2 bases and J gave up 5 bases, with 15 bases separating them. The CDR3 DNA follows: TGTGCCAGCAGCTTATATTCGGGGGTTGGGGAGACCCAGTACTTC. This encodes CASSLYSGVGETQYF.

The chain links TRBV2 to TRBJ2-2; tentatively, D is TRBD1 (5 bases). Germline CDR1 and CDR2: SNHLY and FYNNEI. With 8 bases removed from V and 6 bases from J, the gap between germline ends came to 16 bases. The CDR3 sequence is 14 residues long. The chain's CDR3 is CASRSQGFPGELFF. CDR3 bases: TGTGCCAGCCGTTCCCAGGGTTTCCCCGGGGAGCTGTTTTTT. Filled out from reference TRBV2 and TRBJ2-2, the complete variable domain reads EPEVTQTPSHQVTQMGQEVILRCVPISNHLYFYWYRQILGQKVEFLVSFYNNEISEKSEIFDDQFSVERPDGSNFTLKIRSTKLEDSAMYFCASRSQGFPGELFFGEGSRLTVL.

The genes are TRBV19 and TRBJ1-2; possible D gene TRBD1, 6 bases. Between the trimmed V and J ends, which lost 5 bases and 2 bases, there was a span of 9 bases. The germline V gene has CDR1 LNHDA and CDR2 SQIVND (reference sequence). The CDR3 is 13 residues long. The CDR3 spells CASSRTDNYGYTF. The CDR3 DNA reads TGTGCCAGTAGTCGGACAGACAACTATGGCTACACCTTC.

The J gene is TRBJ1-3, the V gene TRBV5-1; D call uncertain. Trimming pared 2 bases from V and 1 base from J, leaving 13 bases between. The CDR3 runs 16 residues. CDR1 and CDR2 from the germline V gene are SGHRS and YFSETQ. CDR3 protein: CASSLGEIPSGNTIYF. CDR3 nucleotide sequence: TGCGCCAGCAGCTTAGGAGAGATTCCTTCTGGAAACACCATATATTTT.

The chain has TRBV10-2 and TRBJ1-6, with unresolved D. With 7 bases removed from V and 6 bases from J, the gap between germline ends came to 10 bases. The CDR3 extends over 13 amino acids. From germline, CDR1 is WSHSY and CDR2 SAAADI. This CDR3 is CASNREVNSPLHF. CDR3 nucleotides: TGCGCCAGCAATCGGGAGGTTAATTCACCCCTCCACTTT.

J is TRBJ2-1 and V is TRBV27; possibly TRBD1 for D (6 bases). V was shortened by 3 bases and J by 5 bases, with 20 bases between the two germline ends. The CDR3 spans 17 residues. Per germline, CDR1 MNHEY and CDR2 SMNVEV (reference sequence). CDR3 residues: CASSLVGGRDLDNEQFF. CDR3 sequence (DNA): TGTGCCAGCAGTTTGGTTGGGGGCAGGGATCTCGACAATGAGCAGTTCTTC.

The J gene is TRBJ2-3, the V gene TRBV7-9, with unresolved D. CDR3 length equals 12 residues. Germline V gives CDR1 SEHNR, CDR2 FQNEAQ (reference sequence). V was cut by 5 bases and J by 0 bases, with 3 bases left in between. The CDR3, as DNA: TGTGCCAGCAGCCCAAGCACAGATACGCAGTATTTT. Its protein product is CASSPSTDTQYF.